Below, 12 T cell receptor beta chains from the same sample are listed, as sequenced in a study of T cells in Graves' hyperthyroidism and ophthalmopathy. TCR beta CDR3 regions were amplified from RNA transcripts. During a first-round RT-PCR of the TCR CDR3, the HTBI primer set was used. From the multiplex PCR reads, TCRdb called clonotypes with MiXCR, one entry per CDR3 protein. The table lists more than 550,000 distinct CDR3 sequences, approximately 15% of them singletons. Sequencing was done on a sample of blood. These receptors were taken from a man aged 45-65 years with Graves' hyperthyroidism.

The chain couples TRBV10-3 to TRBJ2-7; 9 bases are a match to TRBD2. The CDR3 runs 16 residues. Germline V lookup: CDR1 ENHRY, CDR2 SYGVKD. With 6 bases clipped from V and 3 bases from J, the junction kept 12 bases outside the gene matches. CDR3 DNA: TGTGCCATCAGGCGGGGGGGGGATCCTACCAACTACGAGCAGTACTTC. Translating gives CAIRRGGDPTNYEQYF.

The V call is TRBV6-1, the J call TRBJ1-5, with D perhaps matching TRBD1 (5 bases). Germline CDR1 reads MNHNS; CDR2 reads SASEGT. Trimming removed 10 bases at V and 3 bases at J, with 13 bases between. The CDR3 runs 13 residues. The CDR3 reads CATSWGTNQPQHF. In nucleotides, the CDR3 is TGTGCCACCTCGTGGGGGACCAATCAGCCCCAGCATTTT.

There are many counts of this clonotype. The chain is built from TRBV28 and TRBJ2-1; 8 bases agree with TRBD2. Losses at the gene ends were 5 bases for V and 7 bases for J; bases not matched to a gene: 7. The CDR3 covers 14 residues. Per germline, CDR1 MDHEN and CDR2 SYDVKM. The CDR3 region has the DNA TGTGCCAGCAGTCCCAAGCGGGAGTGGAATGAGCAGTTCTTC. It specifies CASSPKREWNEQFF.

This clonotype was counted ten times or more. The chain combines TRBV6-2 or TRBV6-3 with TRBJ1-1; 7 bases map to TRBD1. This CDR3 spans 15 amino acids. J lost 1 base, V lost 6 bases, and 8 bases had no gene match. In germline, CDR1 is MNHEY, CDR2 SVGEGT. The CDR3 DNA is TGTGCCAGCAGACCCGGACAGGCGCAGAACACTGAAGCTTTCTTT. Protein sequence: CASRPGQAQNTEAFF.

V is TRBV4-1 and J is TRBJ2-2; 12 bases map to TRBD2. This CDR3 region has 21 residues. J gave up 4 bases and V 5 bases, and 20 bases lay outside the gene matches. Looked up from germline, CDR1 is MGHRA and CDR2 is YSYEKL. In DNA form, the CDR3 reads TGCGCCAGCAGCTCCAGGGGCGCGACTAGCGGGGGTTCCTTAATCACCGGGGAGCTGTTTTTT. Translating gives CASSSRGATSGGSLITGELFF.

In its sample, this clonotype was seen a few times. V and J are TRBV19 and TRBJ2-7; no definite D call. Trimming pared 4 bases from V and 2 bases from J, leaving 6 bases between. This CDR3 has 12 amino acids. Looked up from germline, CDR1 is LNHDA and CDR2 is SQIVND (reference sequence). Here the CDR3 reads CASSNPTYEQYF. In nucleotides, the CDR3 is TGTGCCAGTAGTAACCCGACCTACGAGCAGTACTTC.

The chain uses TRBV27 and TRBJ2-3; no clear D gene. Germline V gives CDR1 MNHEY, CDR2 SMNVEV (reference sequence). This CDR3 is built from 15 residues. Deletions cut 3 bases from V and 6 bases from J, with 16 bases between. This CDR3 reads CASSFSSWSMDTQYF. The CDR3 nucleotides read TGTGCCAGCAGTTTCAGTTCGTGGAGTATGGATACGCAGTATTTT.

Ten or more counts support this clonotype. The chain combines TRBV12-3 or TRBV12-4 with TRBJ1-2, with TRBD1 matching over 9 bases. The J segment lost 9 bases and the V segment lost 2 bases, leaving 7 bases of the junction unmatched. The CDR3 covers 14 residues. The CDR3, as DNA: TGTGCCAGCAGTTTATTCACAGGGGGCAAGCGCTACACCTTC. Protein: CASSLFTGGKRYTF.

The CDR3 DNA reads as TGTGCCAGCAGCCAACGGGGACAGAACACTGAAGCTTTCTTT. It is translated as CASSQRGQNTEAFF. The chain has TRBV3-1 and TRBJ1-1; tentatively, D is TRBD1 (6 bases). V dropped 2 bases and J dropped 1 base, with 8 bases sitting between them. The CDR3 runs 14 residues. Germline V gives CDR1 LGHDT, CDR2 YNNKEL (reference sequence).

Details on this clonotype: A read error may explain this, as a much larger clone is one base away. The chain employs TRBV2 and TRBJ2-2; 10 bases line up with TRBD2. CDR1 is SNHLY, CDR2 FYNNEI, per germline. This CDR3 comprises 15 residues. After removal of 6 bases from V and 5 bases from J, the junction contained 6 bases not matched to a gene. The CDR3 region is CASREREGSTGELFF. The CDR3 nucleotides are TGTGCCAGCAGGGAGCGGGAGGGCAGTACCGGGGAGCTGTTTTTT.

This clonotype was picked up many times. This chain links TRBV3-1 with TRBJ2-2; 8 bases are shared with TRBD2. V lost 6 bases and J lost 7; bases outside the gene matches: 10. The CDR3 is 15 residues long. Germline CDR1 reads LGHDT; CDR2 reads YNNKEL (reference sequence). The CDR3 spells CASRSSGSLVGELFF. The CDR3 DNA is TGTGCCAGCAGATCAAGCGGGAGTCTTGTCGGGGAGCTGTTTTTT.

At least ten counts were recorded for this clonotype. The chain is built from TRBV19 and TRBJ1-1; 7 positions agree with TRBD1. This CDR3 contains 15 residues. CDR1 LNHDA and CDR2 SQIVND come from the germline V gene (reference sequence). V shed 7 bases, J shed 2 bases, and the junction held 10 bases outside the gene matches. The CDR3 nucleotides are TGTGCCAGTACCGGCGGGACAGACCGAAACACTGAAGCTTTCTTT. The encoded protein is CASTGGTDRNTEAFF.